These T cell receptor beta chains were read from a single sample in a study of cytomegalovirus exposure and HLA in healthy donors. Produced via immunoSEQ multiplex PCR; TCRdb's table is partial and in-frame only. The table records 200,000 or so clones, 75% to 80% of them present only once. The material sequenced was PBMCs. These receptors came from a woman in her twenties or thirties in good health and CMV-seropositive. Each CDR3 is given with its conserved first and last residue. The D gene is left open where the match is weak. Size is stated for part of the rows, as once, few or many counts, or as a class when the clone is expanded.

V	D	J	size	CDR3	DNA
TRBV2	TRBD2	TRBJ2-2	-	CASSQRTSGSGELFF	TGTGCCAGCAGCCAGAGGACTAGCGGGAGCGGGGAGCTGTTTTTT
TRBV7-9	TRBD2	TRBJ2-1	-	CASSRSAGGSSNEQFF	TGTGCCAGCAGCCGATCAGCGGGAGGGAGTTCGAATGAGCAGTTCTTC
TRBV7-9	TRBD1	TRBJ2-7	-	CASSFPGTGVYEQYF	TGTGCCAGCAGCTTTCCCGGGACAGGGGTTTACGAGCAGTACTTC
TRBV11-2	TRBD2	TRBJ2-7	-	CASSSDSGGEQYF	TGTGCCAGCAGCTCCGACTCGGGGGGAGAGCAGTACTTC
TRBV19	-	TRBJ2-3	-	CASSTRAGTDTQYF	TGTGCCAGTAGTACCCGAGCGGGTACAGATACGCAGTATTTT
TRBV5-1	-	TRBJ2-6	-	CASSLEDTRSGANVLTF	TGCGCCAGCAGCTTGGAAGACACTCGCTCTGGGGCCAACGTCCTGACTTTC
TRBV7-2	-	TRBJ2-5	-	CASSSRGHETQYF	TGTGCCAGCAGCTCCAGGGGCCACGAGACCCAGTACTTC
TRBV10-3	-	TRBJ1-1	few	CAISESRGTEAFF	TGTGCCATCAGTGAGTCTCGGGGGACTGAAGCTTTCTTT
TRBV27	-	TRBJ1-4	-	CASSLGQGGEKLFF	TGTGCCAGCAGTTTAGGCCAGGGAGGTGAAAAACTGTTTTTT
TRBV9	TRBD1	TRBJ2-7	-	CASSASPGQGTPYEQYF	TGTGCCAGCAGCGCATCCCCCGGACAGGGGACCCCCTACGAGCAGTACTTC
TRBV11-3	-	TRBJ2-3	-	CASSSQGKGTDTQYF	TGTGCCAGCAGCTCCCAGGGGAAGGGCACAGATACGCAGTATTTT
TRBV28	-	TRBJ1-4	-	CASSLYSGVSEKLFF	TGTGCCAGCAGTTTATATTCAGGGGTTAGTGAAAAACTGTTTTTT
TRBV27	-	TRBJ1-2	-	CASRLTTGIYGYTF	TGTGCCAGCAGACTTACGACGGGAATCTATGGCTACACCTTC
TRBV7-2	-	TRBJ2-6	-	CASSLADGGGANVLTF	TGTGCCAGCAGCTTAGCGGACGGAGGCGGGGCCAACGTCCTGACTTTC
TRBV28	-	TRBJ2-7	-	CASSLSGYEQYF	TGTGCCAGCAGTTTAAGCGGGTACGAGCAGTACTTC
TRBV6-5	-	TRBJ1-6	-	CASSRSRDNSPLHF	TGTGCCAGCAGCCGGAGCAGGGATAATTCACCCCTCCACTTT
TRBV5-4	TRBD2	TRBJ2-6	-	CASSSRTSGGNFGANVLTF	TGTGCCAGCAGCTCTCGGACTAGCGGGGGGAATTTTGGGGCCAACGTCCTGACTTTC
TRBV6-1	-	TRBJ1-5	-	CASSEATGSQPQHF	TGTGCCAGCAGTGAAGCGACAGGTTCTCAGCCCCAGCATTTT
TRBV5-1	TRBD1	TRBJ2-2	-	CASSGGTGHTGELFF	TGCGCCAGCAGCGGCGGGACAGGGCACACCGGGGAGCTGTTTTTT
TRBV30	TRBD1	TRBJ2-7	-	CAWTGQGRHEQYF	TGTGCCTGGACCGGACAGGGAAGGCACGAGCAGTACTTC
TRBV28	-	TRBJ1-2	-	CASKRDRFNYGYTF	TGTGCCAGCAAAAGAGACAGGTTTAACTATGGCTACACCTTC
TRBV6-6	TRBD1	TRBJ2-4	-	CASRETGDNIQYF	TGTGCCAGCAGAGAAACAGGGGACAACATTCAGTACTTC
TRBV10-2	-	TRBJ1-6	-	CASSLQGVISPLHF	TGCGCCAGCAGTCTCCAGGGTGTAATTTCACCCCTCCACTTT
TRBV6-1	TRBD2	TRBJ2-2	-	CASSEELAGAGELFF	TGTGCCAGCAGTGAAGAGCTAGCGGGGGCAGGGGAGCTGTTTTTT
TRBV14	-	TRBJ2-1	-	CASSPTRPSYNEQFF	TGTGCCAGCAGCCCCACTAGGCCTTCCTACAATGAGCAGTTCTTC
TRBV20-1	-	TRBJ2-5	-	CSEERRETQYF	TGCAGTGAGGAGCGGAGAGAGACCCAGTACTTC
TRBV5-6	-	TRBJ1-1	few	CASSFLNRVSTEAFF	TGTGCCAGCAGCTTTCTTAACAGGGTCAGCACTGAAGCTTTCTTT
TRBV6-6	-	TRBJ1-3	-	CASGTPSSGNTIYF	TGTGCCAGCGGGACACCTAGCTCTGGAAACACCATATATTTT
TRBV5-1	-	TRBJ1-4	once	CASSSTAEGEKLFF	TGCGCCAGCAGCAGCACCGCGGAGGGGGAAAAACTGTTTTTT
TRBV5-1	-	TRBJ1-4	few	CASSPNRATNEKLFF	TGCGCCAGCAGCCCGAACAGGGCAACTAATGAAAAACTGTTTTTT
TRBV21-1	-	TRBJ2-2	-	CASTPGVLDTGELFF	TGTGCCAGCACCCCCGGTGTCCTGGACACCGGGGAGCTGTTTTTT
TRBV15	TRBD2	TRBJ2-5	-	CATSREGRERQETQYF	TGTGCCACCAGCAGAGAGGGGCGGGAGCGTCAGGAGACCCAGTACTTC
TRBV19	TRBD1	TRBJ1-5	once	CASSTRTGAQPQHF	TGTGCCAGTAGTACCCGGACAGGTGCTCAGCCCCAGCATTTT
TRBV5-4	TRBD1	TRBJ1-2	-	CASSVTGDWKGYTF	TGTGCCAGCAGCGTAACAGGGGATTGGAAGGGCTACACCTTC
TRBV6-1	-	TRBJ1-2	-	CASTLGGETDYGYTF	TGTGCCAGCACCTTAGGGGGGGAGACAGACTATGGCTACACCTTC
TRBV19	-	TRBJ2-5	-	CASSVLSGGGETQYF	TGTGCCAGTAGTGTACTGTCGGGGGGCGGCGAGACCCAGTACTTC
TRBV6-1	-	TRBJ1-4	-	CASSGQLNEKLFF	TGTGCCAGCAGTGGGCAGTTAAATGAAAAACTGTTTTTT
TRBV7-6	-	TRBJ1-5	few	CASSPQGGRYQPQHF	TGTGCCAGCAGCCCACAAGGAGGGCGATATCAGCCCCAGCATTTT
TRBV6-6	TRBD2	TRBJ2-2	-	CASSPTGLAGTGELFF	TGTGCCAGCAGCCCGACAGGACTAGCCGGGACCGGGGAGCTGTTTTTT
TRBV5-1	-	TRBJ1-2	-	CASSLVAGGNGYTF	TGCGCCAGCAGCTTGGTAGCCGGGGGGAATGGCTACACCTTC
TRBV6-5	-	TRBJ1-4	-	CATRRTGNEKLFF	TGTGCCACCCGGAGGACGGGGAATGAAAAACTGTTTTTT
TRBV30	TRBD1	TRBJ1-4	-	CASQGATNEKLFF	TGTGCCTCTCAGGGGGCAACTAATGAAAAACTGTTTTTT